This T cell receptor beta chain was identified during a study of blood T cell repertoires in COVID-19 (dated by TCRdb to 2020 to 2022). Describing the broader study: The collaborator samples originated in the United States, Italy and Spain and spanned the acute and convalescent phases of COVID-19. The prospective study material was composed of cDNA or gDNA derived from T cells, B-cell-depleted T cells, or PBMCs. The samples were drawn from the first 160 participants of the ongoing ImmuneRACE study and from 950 to 1,500 subjects provided by 6 global collaborators. Where HLA class I and class II types were available, the types were taken from metadata supplied by the sample provider, not from assay-based typing. The repertoires were released in a freely available public database meant as a resource for research on the immune response to SARS-CoV-2. The sample metadata nearly always contained a de-identified subject ID, COVID-19 status, age in years and sex. The dataset comprised deeply sampled blood TCRbeta repertoires from subjects exposed to, actively infected with, or recovered from COVID-19. Paper-wide results and their limitations: How much clinical and demographic metadata was included differed by source and by participant, and the metadata was provided uncurated.

TCRbeta CDR3 regions were amplified from genomic DNA using the immunoSEQ Assay, a bias-controlled multiplex PCR. The study's own analysis went as follows. Nucleated cell counts per sample were estimated from amplification of reference gene primers within the assay. Sequence reads were collapsed and filtered to measure the absolute abundance of every unique TCRbeta CDR3 rearrangement. Productive Simpson clonality was computed per sample as the square root of Simpson's diversity index over productive rearrangements. The table was pulled from immuneACCESS by TCRdb, which kept in-frame rearrangements only. Such tables lose some clones; where checked, under half of the loss comes from unresolved V genes, and the rest has no known cause. From that table come the V and J calls and clone size; the DNA was used to work out D and trimming. Within this sample are 450,000 or so clones, with about 90% of them counted one time only. 0.8% to 0.9% of the sample belongs to the ten largest clones.

There are 14 amino acids in the CDR3, from cysteine to phenylalanine inclusive. Only CDR3 DNA is held: 42 bases, read in frame from base 1. The germline V gene (reference sequence) yields LNHNV for CDR1 and YYDKDF for CDR2. V sheds 0 bases and J sheds 0 bases, leaving 3 bases between their ends. Concerning this clone itself: No antigen is known for it. No clone much larger than this one lies a single base away; base qualities are absent. Distinct nucleotide sequences in the sample also encode this CDR3.

One collaborating source in Seattle enrolled patients during active infection and followed them longitudinally through the course of disease. Collaborating institutions collected whole blood in K2EDTA tubes following their own protocols. Collaborator samples were shipped for TCRbeta analysis as frozen whole blood, isolated PBMCs, or DNA extracted from either sample type. The chain is encoded by TRBV15 joined to TRBJ1-3; confidence is insufficient to name the D gene. This receptor was taken from a man aged 18 to 30 with COVID-19, enrolled during active disease. Source material: peripheral blood. The nucleotide sequence reads TGTGCCACCAGCAGAGACCTCTCTGGAAACACCATATATTTT. Its amino acids are CATSRDLSGNTIYF. With all but the CDR3 taken from the reference TRBV15 and TRBJ1-3 genes, the full variable domain is: DAMVIQNPRYQVTQFGKPVTLSCSQTLNHNVMYWYQQKSSQAPKLLFHYYDKDFNNEADTPDNFQSRRPNTSFCFLDIRSPGLGDTAMYLCATSRDLSGNTIYFGEGSWLTVV.